This T cell receptor (beta chain) was documented in a study of naive and memory T cell subsets. In its sample, this clonotype was seen a few times. Cells stained for CD3, CD4, CD8, CD45RA and CD27 were sorted into four subsets. The V gene's germline CDR1 is SGHTA and CDR2 FQGNSA. The CDR3 spans 15 residues. The V and J ends lost 0 bases and 14 bases, in that order; junction bases with no gene match: 12. An equimolar mix of two oligonucleotides served as the beta constant-region primer for TRBC1 and TRBC2. TCRdb reprocessed the UMI-ligation and nested PCR reads via MiXCR and lists one record per CDR3 protein. The profile covers 65,000 to 85,000 distinct CDR3 sequences, with around 13% appearing a single time and about 0.93% taken by the ten largest.

The sample was central memory CD4+ T cells from blood. This sequence originates from a human donor in good health. The chain couples TRBV7-2 to TRBJ2-3, with 9 bases matching TRBD2. As DNA, the CDR3 is TGTGCCAGCAGCTTAGCGGGCGGTAACCTAGCGGGATTGTATTTT. Its protein product is CASSLAGGNLAGLYF.